This T cell receptor (beta chain) is drawn from a study of vaccination and CD4 T cells after COVID-19. Study-wide context: The authors gave control cultures a CEFX pool, an HIV-1 Nef pool, or no peptide.

Treatment denoted: roughly 11-day PBMC culture with coronavirus spike peptide pools or control peptides (ViraFEST assay). An unexposed donor provided the CD4+ T cells, which were collected before the COVID-19 pandemic (2011-2018). For ViraFEST, peptide pools expanded antigen-specific T cells, after which the TCRs were sequenced. Half the growth medium was swapped for new IL-2 medium on days 3 and 7. CDR1 and CDR2 (germline): DFQATT, SNEGSKA (reference sequence). CDR3 length: 15 residues. Germline trimming cut 6 bases from V and 4 bases from J; bases unmatched to any gene: 8. Concerning this clonotype: Its specificity is unknown.

Sequencing of DNA taken from cultured CD4+ T cells relied on the Oncomine TCR Beta short-read assay. Investigators isolated genomic DNA from cultured CD4+ T cells. TCRdb ran MiXCR on the PCR reads and lists one entry per CDR3 protein. The data show several thousand distinct CDR3 sequences, about two fifths seen once. The sample taken for sequencing was CD4+ T cells from blood, cultured in vitro. The clonotype was recovered from a human donor in good health. The chain recombines TRBV20-1 with TRBJ2-3, with 12 bases that match TRBD2. As DNA, the CDR3 is TGCAGTGCCAATGGGCTAGCGGGAGGGGCAGATACGCAGTATTTT. As protein: CSANGLAGGADTQYF.